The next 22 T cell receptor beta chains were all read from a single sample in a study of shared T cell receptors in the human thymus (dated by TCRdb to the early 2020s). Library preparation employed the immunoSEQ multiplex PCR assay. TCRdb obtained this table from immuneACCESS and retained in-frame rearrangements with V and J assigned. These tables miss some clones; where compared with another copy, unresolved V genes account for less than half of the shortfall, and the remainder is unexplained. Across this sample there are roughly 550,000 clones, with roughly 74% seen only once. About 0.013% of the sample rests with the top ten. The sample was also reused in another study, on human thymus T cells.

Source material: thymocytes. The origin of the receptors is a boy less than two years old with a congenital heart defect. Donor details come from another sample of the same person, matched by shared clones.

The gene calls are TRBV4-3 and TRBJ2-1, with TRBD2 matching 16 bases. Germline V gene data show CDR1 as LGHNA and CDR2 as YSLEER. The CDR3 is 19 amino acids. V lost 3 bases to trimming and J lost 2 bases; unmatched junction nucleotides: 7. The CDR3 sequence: CASSHQGLAGGPPYNEQFF. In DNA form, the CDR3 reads TGCGCCAGCAGCCACCAGGGACTAGCGGGAGGGCCCCCCTACAATGAGCAGTTCTTC.

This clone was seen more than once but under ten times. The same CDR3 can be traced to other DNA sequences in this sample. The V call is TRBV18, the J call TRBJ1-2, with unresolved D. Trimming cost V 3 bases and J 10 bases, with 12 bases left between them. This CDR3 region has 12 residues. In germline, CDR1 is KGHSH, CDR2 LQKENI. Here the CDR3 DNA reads TGTGCCAGCTCACCTCCTTTAGAAAACTACACCTTC. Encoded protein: CASSPPLENYTF.

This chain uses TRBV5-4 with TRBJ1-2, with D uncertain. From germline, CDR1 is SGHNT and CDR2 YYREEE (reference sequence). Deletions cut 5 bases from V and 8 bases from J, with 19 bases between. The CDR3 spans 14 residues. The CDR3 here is CASRTQWEAEGYTF. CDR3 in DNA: TGTGCCAGCAGGACACAGTGGGAAGCGGAGGGCTACACCTTC.

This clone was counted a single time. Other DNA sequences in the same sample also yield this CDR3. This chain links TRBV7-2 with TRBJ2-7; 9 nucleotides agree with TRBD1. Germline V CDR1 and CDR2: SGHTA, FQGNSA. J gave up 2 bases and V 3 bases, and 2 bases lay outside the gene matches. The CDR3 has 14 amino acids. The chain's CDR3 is CASSLGQGTYEQYF. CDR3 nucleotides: TGTGCCAGCAGCTTGGGACAGGGAACCTACGAGCAGTACTTC.

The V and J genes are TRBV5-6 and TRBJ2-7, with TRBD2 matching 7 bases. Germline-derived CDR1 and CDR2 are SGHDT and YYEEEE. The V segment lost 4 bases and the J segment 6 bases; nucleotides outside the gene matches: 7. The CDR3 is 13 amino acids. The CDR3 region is CASSKMGGGEQYF. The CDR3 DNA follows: TGTGCCAGCAGCAAAATGGGGGGGGGCGAGCAGTACTTC.

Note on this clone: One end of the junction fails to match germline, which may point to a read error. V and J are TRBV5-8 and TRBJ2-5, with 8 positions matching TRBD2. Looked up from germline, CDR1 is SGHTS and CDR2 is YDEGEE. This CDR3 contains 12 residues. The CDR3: CASRPASGPAHF. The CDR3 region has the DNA TGTGCCAGCAGGCCGGCTAGCGGGCCGGCCCACTTC.

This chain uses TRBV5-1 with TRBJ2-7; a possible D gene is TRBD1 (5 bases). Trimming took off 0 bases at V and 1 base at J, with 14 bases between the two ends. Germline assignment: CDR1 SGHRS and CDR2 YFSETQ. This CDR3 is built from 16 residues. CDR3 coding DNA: TGCGCCAGCAGCTTGGCCGTTGGGGCAGGGTCCTACGAGCAGTACTTC. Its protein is CASSLAVGAGSYEQYF.

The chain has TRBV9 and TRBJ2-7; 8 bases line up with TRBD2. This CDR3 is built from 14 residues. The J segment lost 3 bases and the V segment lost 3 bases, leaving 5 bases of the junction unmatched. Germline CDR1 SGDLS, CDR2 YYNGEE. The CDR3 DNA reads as TGTGCCAGCAGCGCGAGCGGGAGAGGCTACGAGCAGTACTTC. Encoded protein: CASSASGRGYEQYF.

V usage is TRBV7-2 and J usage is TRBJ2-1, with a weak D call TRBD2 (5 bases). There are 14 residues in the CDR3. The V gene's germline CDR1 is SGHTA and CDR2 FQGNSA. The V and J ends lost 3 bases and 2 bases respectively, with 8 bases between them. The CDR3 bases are TGTGCCAGCAGCTTTAGCGCCGCCTACAATGAGCAGTTCTTC. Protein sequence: CASSFSAAYNEQFF.

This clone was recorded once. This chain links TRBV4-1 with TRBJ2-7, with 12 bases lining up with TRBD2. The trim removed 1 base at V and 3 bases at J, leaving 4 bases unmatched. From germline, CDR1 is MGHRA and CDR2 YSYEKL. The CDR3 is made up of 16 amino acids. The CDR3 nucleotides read TGCGCCAGCAGCCAAGTGACTAGCGGGGGCGTCTACGAGCAGTACTTC. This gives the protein CASSQVTSGGVYEQYF.

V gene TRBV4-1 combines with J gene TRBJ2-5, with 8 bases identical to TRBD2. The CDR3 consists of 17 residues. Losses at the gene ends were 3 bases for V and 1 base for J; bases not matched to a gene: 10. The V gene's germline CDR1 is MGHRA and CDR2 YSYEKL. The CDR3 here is CASSHPGLAGVQETQYF. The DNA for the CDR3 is TGCGCCAGCAGCCACCCCGGACTAGCTGGGGTCCAAGAGACCCAGTACTTC.

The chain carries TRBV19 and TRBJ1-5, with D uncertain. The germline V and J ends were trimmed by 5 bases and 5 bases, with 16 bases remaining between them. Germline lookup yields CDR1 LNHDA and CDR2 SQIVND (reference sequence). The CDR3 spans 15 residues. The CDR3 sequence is CASSPDIFLYQPQHF. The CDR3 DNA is TGTGCCAGTAGTCCCGACATATTCCTGTATCAGCCCCAGCATTTT.

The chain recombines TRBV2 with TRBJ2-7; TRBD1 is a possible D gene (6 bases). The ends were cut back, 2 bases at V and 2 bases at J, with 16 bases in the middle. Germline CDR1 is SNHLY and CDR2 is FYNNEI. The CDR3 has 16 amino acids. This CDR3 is CASSEYGRGPTYEQYF. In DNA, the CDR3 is TGTGCCAGCAGTGAATATGGCAGGGGCCCTACCTACGAGCAGTACTTC.

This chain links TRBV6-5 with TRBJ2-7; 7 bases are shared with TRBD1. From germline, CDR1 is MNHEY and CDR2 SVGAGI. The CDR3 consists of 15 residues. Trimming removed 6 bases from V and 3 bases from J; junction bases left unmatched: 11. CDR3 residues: CASSVLGDSRYEQYF. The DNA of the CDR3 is TGTGCCAGCAGCGTCTTGGGGGACAGTCGCTACGAGCAGTACTTC.

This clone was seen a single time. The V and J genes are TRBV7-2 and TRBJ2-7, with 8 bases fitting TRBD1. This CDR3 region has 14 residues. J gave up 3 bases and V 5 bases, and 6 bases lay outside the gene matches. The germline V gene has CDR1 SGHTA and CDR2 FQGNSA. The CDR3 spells CASSQGQGCYEQYF. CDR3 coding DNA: TGTGCCAGCAGCCAAGGACAGGGCTGCTACGAGCAGTACTTC.

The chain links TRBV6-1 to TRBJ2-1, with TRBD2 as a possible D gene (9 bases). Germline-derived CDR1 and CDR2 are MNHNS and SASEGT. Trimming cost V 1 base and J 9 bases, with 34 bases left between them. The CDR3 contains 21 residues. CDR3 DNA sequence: TGTGCCAGCAGTGAAGTGAGGACAGGGATATGGATAGCGGGAGAAAGGGGTGAGCAGTTCTTC. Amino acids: CASSEVRTGIWIAGERGEQFF.

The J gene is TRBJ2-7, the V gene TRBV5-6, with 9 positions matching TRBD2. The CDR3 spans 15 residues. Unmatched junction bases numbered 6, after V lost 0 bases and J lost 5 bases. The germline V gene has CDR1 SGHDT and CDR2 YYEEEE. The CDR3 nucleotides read TGTGCCAGCAGCTTGGAGGGCGGGAGGGCCGACGAGCAGTACTTC. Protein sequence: CASSLEGGRADEQYF.

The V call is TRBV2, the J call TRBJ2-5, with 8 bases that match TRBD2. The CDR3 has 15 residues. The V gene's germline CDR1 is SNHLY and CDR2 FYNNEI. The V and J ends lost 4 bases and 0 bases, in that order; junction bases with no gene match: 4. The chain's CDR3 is CASSAREGYQETQYF. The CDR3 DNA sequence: TGTGCCAGCAGTGCACGGGAGGGGTACCAAGAGACCCAGTACTTC.

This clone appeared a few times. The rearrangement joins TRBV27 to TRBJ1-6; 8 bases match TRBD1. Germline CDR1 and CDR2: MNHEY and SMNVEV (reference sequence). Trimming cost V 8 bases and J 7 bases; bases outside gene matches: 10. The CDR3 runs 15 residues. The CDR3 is CASGTRQGSNSPLHF. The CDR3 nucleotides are TGTGCCAGCGGAACCAGACAGGGGAGCAATTCACCCCTCCACTTT.

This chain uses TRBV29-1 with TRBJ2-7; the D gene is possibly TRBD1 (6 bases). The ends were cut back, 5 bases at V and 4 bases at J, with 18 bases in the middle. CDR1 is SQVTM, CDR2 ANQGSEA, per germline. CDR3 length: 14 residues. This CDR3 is CSVMGRGPSYEQYF. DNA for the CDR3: TGCAGCGTTATGGGCAGGGGTCCTTCTTACGAGCAGTACTTC.

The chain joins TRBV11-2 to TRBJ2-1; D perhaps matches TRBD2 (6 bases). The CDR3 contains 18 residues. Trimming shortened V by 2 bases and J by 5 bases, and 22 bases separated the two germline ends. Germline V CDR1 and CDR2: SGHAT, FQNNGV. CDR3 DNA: TGTGCCAGCAGCTTACGGAGGGGAGCCGCGGAGGGAAACAATGAGCAGTTCTTC. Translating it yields CASSLRRGAAEGNNEQFF.

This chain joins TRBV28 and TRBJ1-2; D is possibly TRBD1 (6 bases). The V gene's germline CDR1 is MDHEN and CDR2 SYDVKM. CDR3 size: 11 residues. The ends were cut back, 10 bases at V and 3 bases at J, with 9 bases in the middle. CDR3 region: CATRTDYGYTF. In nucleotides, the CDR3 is TGTGCCACCCGGACAGACTATGGCTACACCTTC.